Shown below are 20 T cell receptor beta chains from a single sample sequenced in a study of cytomegalovirus exposure and HLA in healthy donors. The PCR used 60 Vbeta and 13 Jbeta primers. TCRdb keeps only in-frame clones here, not all; method: immunoSEQ multiplex PCR. The repertoire holds 150,000 to 200,000 clones, with around 84% as singletons. Sequenced: PBMCs. Receptor source: a woman under 30 in good health and CMV-seronegative.

This clone was recorded once. The chain couples TRBV5-8 to TRBJ1-3, with no clear D. The CDR3 is 13 amino acids. Germline CDR1 and CDR2: SGHTS and YDEGEE. V was trimmed by 2 bases and J by 5 bases, leaving 8 bases between them. The CDR3 DNA reads TGTGCCAGCAGCTTAAAGAGCAGAAACACCATATATTTT. Protein product: CASSLKSRNTIYF. Complete variable domain (other parts from reference TRBV5-8 and TRBJ1-3): EAGVTQSPTHLIKTRGQQATLRCSPISGHTSVYWYQQALGLGLQFLLWYDEGEERNRGNFPPRFSGRQFPNYSSELNVNALELEDSALYLCASSLKSRNTIYFGEGSWLTVV.

The genes are TRBV9 and TRBJ2-3; tentative D call: TRBD1 (6 bases). CDR1 and CDR2 (germline): SGDLS, YYNGEE. The CDR3 contains 17 residues. Trimming stripped 0 bases from V and 1 base from J, with 15 bases between. The CDR3 bases are TGTGCCAGCAGCGTAGCTCCATCCCCAGGGGGCACAGATACGCAGTATTTT. Translated, it gives CASSVAPSPGGTDTQYF.

The J gene is TRBJ2-2, the V gene TRBV14, with D possibly matching TRBD1 (5 bases). Germline V CDR1 and CDR2: SGHDN, FVKESK. V lost 3 bases, J lost 6 bases, and 17 bases lay in between. The CDR3 runs to 16 residues. CDR3 sequence: CASSHESRVIPGELFF. The CDR3 coding sequence is TGTGCCAGCAGCCACGAATCCAGGGTGATTCCCGGGGAGCTGTTTTTT.

This chain links TRBV30 with TRBJ2-3; 9 bases are shared with TRBD2. This CDR3 spans 17 amino acids. The V gene end was trimmed by 5 bases and the J gene end by 0 bases; junction bases not matched to a gene: 12. CDR1 and CDR2 (germline): GTSNPN, SVGIG (reference sequence). Written as DNA, the CDR3 is TGTGCCTGGGGTACCCCAGGACTAGCGTCTAGCACAGATACGCAGTATTTT. Translation: CAWGTPGLASSTDTQYF.

The gene calls are TRBV29-1 and TRBJ2-3; D is unresolved. The V and J ends lost 3 bases and 7 bases respectively, with 14 bases between them. This CDR3 is built from 13 residues. The germline V gene encodes CDR1 SQVTM and CDR2 ANQGSEA. The CDR3 sequence: CSVDLRASNTQYF. CDR3 in DNA: TGCAGCGTTGACCTTCGCGCGTCAAATACGCAGTATTTT.

The gene calls are TRBV6-1 and TRBJ1-5, with a tentative D call TRBD1 (6 bases). The V and J ends lost 4 bases and 1 base respectively, with 14 bases between them. The CDR3 length is 16 residues. CDR1 and CDR2 from the germline V gene are MNHNS and SASEGT. The CDR3 loop is CASSATGILSNQPQHF. For the CDR3, the DNA is TGTGCCAGCAGTGCAACAGGGATCCTAAGCAATCAGCCCCAGCATTTT.

This clone showed up just once. V gene TRBV29-1 combines with J gene TRBJ2-3, with D uncertain. V lost 4 bases to trimming and J lost 2 bases, with 7 bases between them. The CDR3 consists of 12 residues. CDR1 is SQVTM, CDR2 ANQGSEA, per germline. CDR3 loop: CSVVQNTDTQYF. CDR3 nucleotide sequence: TGCAGCGTTGTGCAGAACACAGATACGCAGTATTTT.

The chain uses TRBV7-2 and TRBJ1-6; D unclear. The germline gives CDR1 SGHTA, CDR2 FQGNSA. With 1 base removed from V and 0 bases from J, the gap between germline ends came to 4 bases. The CDR3 length is 15 residues. CDR3 sequence reads: CASSLGSSYNSPLHF. CDR3 in DNA: TGTGCCAGCAGCTTAGGTAGCTCCTATAATTCACCCCTCCACTTT.

The chain employs TRBV6-5 and TRBJ1-4; the match to TRBD1 covers 9 bases. After removal of 4 bases from V and 4 bases from J, the junction contained 7 bases not matched to a gene. The CDR3 length is 16 residues. Germline V lookup: CDR1 MNHEY, CDR2 SVGAGI. CDR3 in amino acids: CASSLNPGQGNEKLFF. The CDR3 DNA is TGTGCCAGCAGTTTGAACCCGGGACAGGGTAATGAAAAACTGTTTTTT.

The J gene is TRBJ1-2, the V gene TRBV19; 9 nucleotides align to TRBD1. There are 15 residues in the CDR3. The V segment lost 7 bases and the J segment 4 bases; nucleotides outside the gene matches: 10. CDR1 and CDR2 (germline): LNHDA, SQIVND (reference sequence). The CDR3: CASTTPGQGFYGYTF. CDR3 bases: TGTGCCAGTACTACACCGGGACAGGGATTCTATGGCTACACCTTC.

This clone was observed a few times. The chain uses TRBV6-5 and TRBJ1-2; TRBD1 agrees at 8 bases. The germline V gene encodes CDR1 MNHEY and CDR2 SVGAGI. This CDR3 comprises 15 residues. With V trimmed by 5 bases and J by 4 bases, 9 bases remained unmatched. Written as DNA, the CDR3 is TGTGCCAGCAGTGGGGCAGGGGGCATGGGCTATGGCTACACCTTC. Translation: CASSGAGGMGYGYTF.

V gene TRBV7-9 combines with J gene TRBJ1-4, with TRBD1 matching over 9 bases. V lost 3 bases and J lost 0; bases outside the gene matches: 5. Germline-derived CDR1 and CDR2 are SEHNR and FQNEAQ (reference sequence). The CDR3 loop spans 17 amino acids. The CDR3 loop is CASSFLGQGTTNEKLFF. CDR3 DNA sequence: TGTGCCAGCAGCTTCCTAGGACAGGGGACAACTAATGAAAAACTGTTTTTT.

In regard to this clone: One junction end disagrees with the germline gene, perhaps due to a read error. This chain connects TRBV7-9 to TRBJ2-1; 10 bases are shared with TRBD1. CDR3 length: 15 amino acids. From germline, CDR1 is SEHNR and CDR2 FQNEAQ (reference sequence). The CDR3 nucleotides read TGTTCCAGCAGCTCCCGGGACAGGGGAGGGGATGAGCAGTTCTTC. This codes for CSSSSRDRGGDEQFF.

This clone was seen a few times. CDR3 in amino acids: CASSLRTSANEQFF. Here the CDR3 DNA reads TGTGCCAGCAGCCTAAGGACTAGTGCCAATGAGCAGTTCTTC. The rearrangement joins TRBV9 to TRBJ2-1, with TRBD2 identical over 7 bases. Germline V gives CDR1 SGDLS, CDR2 YYNGEE. The CDR3 loop spans 14 amino acids. J gave up 6 bases and V 4 bases, and 7 bases lay outside the gene matches.

The CDR3 DNA reads TGCGCCAGCAGCCGTGCCTACCCCGCGGGAGGGCCATACGATACGCAGTATTTT. It specifies CASSRAYPAGGPYDTQYF. V and J are TRBV5-1 and TRBJ2-3; the match to TRBD2 covers 9 bases. Germline loops: CDR1 SGHRS, CDR2 YFSETQ. Unmatched junction bases numbered 18, after V lost 4 bases and J lost 6 bases. The CDR3 runs to 18 residues.

This chain connects TRBV7-8 to TRBJ2-2; 12 nucleotides agree with TRBD2. V trimming: 1 base; J trimming: 6 bases; junction bases outside the gene matches: 12. CDR3 length equals 19 residues. Germline V lookup: CDR1 SGHVS, CDR2 FQNEAQ. CDR3 sequence: CASSLVEASGGGRAGELFF. The DNA of the CDR3 is TGTGCCAGCAGCTTAGTAGAGGCTAGCGGGGGGGGACGAGCCGGGGAGCTGTTTTTT.

This chain uses TRBV13 with TRBJ2-5; no definite D call. V was clipped by 5 bases and J by 2 bases, with 18 bases between them. The CDR3 runs 16 residues. Germline lookup yields CDR1 PRHDT and CDR2 FYEKMQ (reference sequence). CDR3 nucleotides: TGTGCCAGCAGCACATCTATAATTGCGACTCAAGAGACCCAGTACTTC. This encodes CASSTSIIATQETQYF. Drawing the rest from reference TRBV13 and TRBJ2-5, the complete variable domain is AAGVIQSPRHLIKEKRETATLKCYPIPRHDTVYWYQQGPGQDPQFLISFYEKMQSDKGSIPDRFSAQQFSDYHSELNMSSLELGDSALYFCASSTSIIATQETQYFGPGTRLLVL.

This rearrangement joins TRBV27 to TRBJ2-1, with D possibly TRBD2 on 6 matching bases. Deletions cut 6 bases from V and 4 bases from J, with 19 bases between. This CDR3 spans 16 amino acids. The germline V gene encodes CDR1 MNHEY and CDR2 SMNVEV (reference sequence). In nucleotides, the CDR3 is TGTGCCAGCAGCTTAGGGAGGTTGGATCTTTACAATGAGCAGTTCTTC. Translated, it gives CASSLGRLDLYNEQFF.

The sample holds many counts of this clone. This CDR3 reads CASRRAGLVDTEAFF. The DNA for the CDR3 is TGTGCCAGCCGTCGCGCAGGGCTAGTGGACACTGAAGCTTTCTTT. V usage is TRBV6-5 and J usage is TRBJ1-1; a possible D gene is TRBD1 (5 bases). The germline V and J ends were trimmed by 8 bases and 3 bases, with 19 bases remaining between them. The CDR3 is 15 residues long. In germline, CDR1 is MNHEY, CDR2 SVGAGI.

This clone has just a few counts. The chain carries TRBV6-6 and TRBJ1-2; D might be TRBD1 (6 bases). The CDR3 spans 14 residues. Germline V CDR1 and CDR2: MNHNY, SVGAGI (reference sequence). V lost 6 bases, J lost 0 bases, and 11 bases lay in between. The CDR3 here is CASRLDRPNYGYTF. CDR3 sequence (DNA): TGTGCCAGCAGACTGGACAGACCTAACTATGGCTACACCTTC.